Listed below are T cell receptor beta chains from one sample, sequenced in a study of CD8 T cells in ankylosing spondylitis. In TCRdb, the 5' RACE reads were re-called with MiXCR into one record per CDR3 protein. The table has more than 600,000 distinct CDR3 sequences, around 20% seen once. Sequencing input: blood, either unsorted or a sorted T cell fraction (not recorded which). The receptors originated from a male donor with ankylosing spondylitis. The CDR3 runs from the conserved cysteine through the conserved F or W. D genes are given only for firm matches. The size field is filled for only some rows; it gives once, few, many or a size class.

abundance,v_gene,j_gene,d_gene,CDR3nt,CDR3aa
.,TRBV30,TRBJ2-1,.,TGTGCCTGGGAGGGTTTCAATGAGCAGTTCTTC,CAWEGFNEQFF
few,TRBV2,TRBJ1-2,TRBD1,TGTGCCAGCACCCTGACAGGGGGGACCTATGGCTACACCTTC,CASTLTGGTYGYTF
.,TRBV20-1,TRBJ2-3,TRBD2,TGCAGTGCTTTCTCCGGGACTAGCGGGAGGGGAGATACGCAGTATTTT,CSAFSGTSGRGDTQYF
few,TRBV28,TRBJ2-2,.,TGTGCCAGCAGTCCCGCGGACAGCTCGAACACCGGGGAGCTGTTTTTT,CASSPADSSNTGELFF
.,TRBV12-3/TRBV12-4,TRBJ1-1,.,TGTGCCAGCAGCCGGACTGGATTTTGGGGGAACACTGAAGCTTTCTTT,CASSRTGFWGNTEAFF
.,TRBV12-3/TRBV12-4,TRBJ2-1,.,TGTGCCAGCAGCCAAGGAACGCGGGGCTACAATGAGCAGTTCTTC,CASSQGTRGYNEQFF
.,TRBV12-3/TRBV12-4,TRBJ1-1,.,TGTGCCAGCAGTTTCGACCAGGGTGAAGCTTTCTTT,CASSFDQGEAFF
.,TRBV24-1,TRBJ2-1,TRBD1,TGTGCCACCAGTGAGGGACAGTACAATGAGCAGTTCTTC,CATSEGQYNEQFF
few,TRBV24-1,TRBJ1-5,.,TGTGCCACCAGCCAGGAGGATCAGCCCCAGCATTTT,CATSQEDQPQHF
.,TRBV4-1,TRBJ1-4,TRBD1,TGCGCCAGCAGCCAAGAAAGGGACAGGGGGCGAAAACTGTTTTTT,CASSQERDRGRKLFF
few,TRBV20-1,TRBJ2-3,.,TGCAGTGCTAGATCCCCAGCCCCCGATACGCAGTATTTT,CSARSPAPDTQYF